This T cell receptor beta chain was retrieved from a study of PD-1 blockade in mismatch repair-deficient tumors. Points from the study as a whole: Tumor-resident clones, often absent from pretreatment blood, expanded after pembrolizumab and then contracted.

Clones were read by immunoSEQ multiplex PCR, and TCRdb kept only the in-frame ones, dropping some. The table records about 110,000 clones, 65% to 80% of them present only once. This clone came up many times. Antigen unknown. Every patient had mismatch repair deficiency by PCR or immunohistochemistry. The sequence was collected from an adult with mismatch repair-deficient cancer. The sequences come from peripheral blood, collected just over 59 weeks after starting pembrolizumab.

This CDR3 is CASSATVTGELFF. The CDR3 nucleotides read TGTGCCAGCAGCGCGACAGTAACCGGGGAGCTGTTTTTT. The V and J genes are TRBV9 and TRBJ2-2, with D perhaps matching TRBD1 (5 bases). In germline, CDR1 is SGDLS, CDR2 YYNGEE. The ends were cut back, 3 bases at V and 5 bases at J, with 8 bases in the middle. The CDR3 has 13 amino acids.